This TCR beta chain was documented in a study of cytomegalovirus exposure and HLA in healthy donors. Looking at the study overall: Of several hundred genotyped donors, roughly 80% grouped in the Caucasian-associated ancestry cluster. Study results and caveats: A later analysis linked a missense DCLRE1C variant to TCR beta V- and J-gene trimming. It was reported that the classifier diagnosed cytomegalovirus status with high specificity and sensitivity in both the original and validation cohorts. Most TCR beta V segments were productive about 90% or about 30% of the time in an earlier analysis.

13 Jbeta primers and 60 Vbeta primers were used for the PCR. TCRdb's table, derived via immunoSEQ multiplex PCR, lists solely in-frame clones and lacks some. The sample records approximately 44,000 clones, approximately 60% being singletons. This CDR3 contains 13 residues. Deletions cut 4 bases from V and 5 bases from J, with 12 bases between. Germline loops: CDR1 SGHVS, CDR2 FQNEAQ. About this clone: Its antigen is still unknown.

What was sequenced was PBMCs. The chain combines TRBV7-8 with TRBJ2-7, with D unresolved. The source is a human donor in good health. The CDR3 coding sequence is TGTGCCAGCAGCTCGCCCCGGAGCGACGAGCAGTACTTC. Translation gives CASSSPRSDEQYF.